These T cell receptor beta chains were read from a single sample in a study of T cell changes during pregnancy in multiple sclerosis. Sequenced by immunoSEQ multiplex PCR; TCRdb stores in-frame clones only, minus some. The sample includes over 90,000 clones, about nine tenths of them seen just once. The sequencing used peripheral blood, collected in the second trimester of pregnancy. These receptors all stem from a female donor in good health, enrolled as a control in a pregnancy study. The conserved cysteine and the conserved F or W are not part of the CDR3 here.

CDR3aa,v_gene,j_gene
ARDCPRGRNNYGYT,TRBV5-3,TRBJ1-2
ASSMSGYGYT,TRBV11-3,TRBJ1-2
ASSPRVGSYEQY,TRBV19,TRBJ2-7
ASSLAGTGYGNTIY,TRBV5-1,TRBJ1-3
ASTTGTGSQY,TRBV25-1,TRBJ2-5
ASSILAGGNEQY,TRBV10-2,TRBJ2-7
ASSRWGQVPDTQY,TRBV11-2,TRBJ2-3
ASSSGQGYAGELF,TRBV5-1,TRBJ2-2
ASSSPGRNTEAF,TRBV6-5,TRBJ1-1
ASSLGQGNTEAF,TRBV11-3,TRBJ1-1
ASSRDREMGQPQH,TRBV2,TRBJ1-5
ASSLRRQDTEAF,TRBV27,TRBJ1-1
ASSHRLHTRNTEAF,TRBV14,TRBJ1-1
ASSFGGGAINEQF,TRBV27,TRBJ2-1
AWDPKGALEIYGYT,TRBV30,TRBJ1-2
ASRPRSIKVTDTQY,TRBV5-4,TRBJ2-3
ASSYSGASGRYEQY,TRBV6-5,TRBJ2-7
ASSLTVTYGYT,TRBV6-6,TRBJ1-2
ASSQDVGGARLDTQY,TRBV4-2,TRBJ2-3